The next 3 T cell receptor beta chains were all read from a single sample in a study of blood T cell repertoires in COVID-19. The assay was immunoSEQ multiplex PCR, and TCRdb's table has in-frame clones only and misses some. Altogether under 20,000 clones are present, approximately 80% being singletons, with the ten largest covering roughly 15%. The sample was peripheral blood. The receptors shown here come from a human donor in a cohort sampled during active COVID-19.

The chain employs TRBV4-2 and TRBJ2-7; no reliable D call. Trimming removed 0 bases at V and 4 bases at J, with 7 bases between. The CDR3 consists of 13 residues. Germline CDR1 reads LGHNA; CDR2 reads YNFKEQ. CDR3 loop: CASSQDSGYEQYF. Here the CDR3 DNA reads TGTGCCAGCAGCCAAGATTCGGGTTACGAGCAGTACTTC.

The rearrangement uses TRBV25-1 and TRBJ2-7, with D possibly being TRBD1 (6 bases). CDR3 length equals 16 residues. V shed 5 bases and J shed 2 bases, with 19 bases lying between them. Germline V gives CDR1 MGHDK, CDR2 SYGVNS. Here the CDR3 reads CASSSYGAGVTYEQYF. The CDR3 nucleotides read TGTGCCAGCAGTAGTTACGGGGCAGGGGTCACCTACGAGCAGTACTTC.

The rearrangement uses TRBV18 and TRBJ2-2; maybe TRBD1 (6 bases). Germline lookup yields CDR1 KGHSH and CDR2 LQKENI. Trimming removed 0 bases from V and 7 bases from J, with 15 bases in between. This CDR3 has 16 residues. The CDR3 coding sequence is TGTGCCAGCTCACCACCCGGGACACAGGATAACGGGGAGCTGTTTTTT. Translated: CASSPPGTQDNGELFF.